The rows below give T cell receptor beta chains drawn from one sample of a study of CD8 T cells in Susac syndrome. Via MiXCR, TCRdb re-called the immunoSEQ multiplex PCR reads, giving one row per CDR3 protein. The table lists fewer than 90,000 distinct CDR3 sequences, over 85% of them singletons. The specimen was CD8+ T cells from PBMCs. Receptors originate from a human donor with Susac syndrome. Both conserved end residues are part of each CDR3. The D gene is left open where the match is weak. Clone size appears in some rows only: once, few, many, or a class for an expanded clone.

clone size	J gene	D gene	V gene	CDR3 protein	CDR3 DNA
-	TRBJ2-3	TRBD2	TRBV5-1	CASTSGGGSDTQYF	TGCGCCAGCACCTCCGGGGGGGGTTCAGATACGCAGTATTTT
-	TRBJ2-2	-	TRBV27	CASSWGDTGELFF	TGTGCCAGCAGTTGGGGGGACACCGGGGAGCTGTTTTTT
-	TRBJ2-3	TRBD2	TRBV9	CASSPGLAGVDTQYF	TGTGCCAGCAGCCCAGGACTAGCGGGAGTAGATACGCAGTATTTT
-	TRBJ1-6	TRBD1	TRBV20-1	CSARQGGVLSPLHF	TGCAGTGCCCGACAGGGAGGTGTGCTTTCACCCCTCCACTTT
-	TRBJ1-1	-	TRBV30	CAWSGGNTEAFF	TGTGCCTGGAGCGGTGGGAACACTGAAGCTTTCTTT
once	TRBJ1-2	TRBD1	TRBV30	CASTSDRATNYGYTF	TGTGCCTCTACCTCGGACAGGGCGACTAACTATGGCTACACCTTC
once	TRBJ1-2	-	TRBV28	CASRPQGTNYGYTF	TGTGCCAGCAGGCCACAGGGAACTAACTATGGCTACACCTTC
-	TRBJ1-2	-	TRBV11-1	CASSPGREQANYGYTF	TGTGCCAGCAGCCCCGGCCGGGAGCAAGCTAACTATGGCTACACCTTC
-	TRBJ2-6	-	TRBV7-9	CASSLVGGANVLTF	TGTGCCAGCAGCTTAGTAGGTGGGGCCAACGTCCTGACTTTC
-	TRBJ2-2	-	TRBV28	CASSRGEEGFTGELFF	TGTGCCAGCAGCCGTGGAGAGGAGGGTTTCACCGGGGAGCTGTTTTTT
-	TRBJ1-4	TRBD1	TRBV5-4	CASSRDRGNEKLFF	TGTGCCAGCAGCCGGGACAGGGGAAATGAAAAACTGTTTTTT
-	TRBJ2-3	TRBD2	TRBV18	CASSPSGGAADTQYF	TGTGCCAGCTCACCTAGCGGGGGGGCAGCAGATACGCAGTATTTT
-	TRBJ1-2	-	TRBV7-9	CASSLAGQNYGYTF	TGTGCCAGCAGCTTAGCCGGACAGAACTATGGCTACACCTTC
-	TRBJ1-4	-	TRBV2	CASSEAHATRRLKLFF	TGTGCCAGCAGTGAAGCGCATGCCACCAGGCGGTTGAAACTGTTTTTT
-	TRBJ2-3	-	TRBV28	CASSPLGGTDTQYF	TGTGCCAGCAGTCCTCTAGGGGGCACAGATACGCAGTATTTT
-	TRBJ2-7	TRBD1	TRBV11-2	CASSPTGGLNGQYF	TGTGCCAGCAGCCCTACAGGGGGCCTCAACGGGCAGTACTTC
-	TRBJ2-7	TRBD1	TRBV4-1	CASSLGQGLEQYF	TGCGCCAGCAGCCTCGGACAGGGGCTTGAGCAGTACTTC
-	TRBJ1-1	-	TRBV12-3/TRBV12-4	CASSGQINTEAFF	TGTGCCAGCAGTGGACAGATTAACACTGAAGCTTTCTTT
-	TRBJ1-2	-	TRBV5-6	CASSLQRADPYGYTF	TGTGCCAGCAGCCTACAGAGGGCCGATCCCTATGGCTACACCTTC
-	TRBJ2-3	TRBD2	TRBV9	CASSEGLAGGPWGDTQYF	TGTGCCAGCAGCGAAGGACTAGCGGGAGGGCCTTGGGGAGATACGCAGTATTTT
-	TRBJ1-1	-	TRBV28	CASTGRGGRGTEAFF	TGTGCCAGCACCGGGCGCGGGGGCCGGGGAACTGAAGCTTTCTTT
-	TRBJ1-1	TRBD1	TRBV19	CASSPGQGLTEAFF	TGTGCCAGTAGTCCAGGACAGGGCCTCACTGAAGCTTTCTTT
-	TRBJ2-3	-	TRBV6-1	CASRLSGPTDTQYF	TGTGCCAGCAGGCTCTCGGGCCCCACAGATACGCAGTATTTT
-	TRBJ1-1	-	TRBV13	CASSTPYGGEAFF	TGTGCCAGCAGCACCCCATACGGGGGTGAAGCTTTCTTT
-	TRBJ1-2	-	TRBV5-1	CASSPDLGGYTF	TGCGCCAGCAGCCCTGACCTGGGTGGCTACACCTTC
-	TRBJ2-1	TRBD1	TRBV7-8	CASSFSVGDRESNEQFF	TGTGCCAGCAGCTTTTCAGTGGGGGACAGGGAGAGCAATGAGCAGTTCTTC